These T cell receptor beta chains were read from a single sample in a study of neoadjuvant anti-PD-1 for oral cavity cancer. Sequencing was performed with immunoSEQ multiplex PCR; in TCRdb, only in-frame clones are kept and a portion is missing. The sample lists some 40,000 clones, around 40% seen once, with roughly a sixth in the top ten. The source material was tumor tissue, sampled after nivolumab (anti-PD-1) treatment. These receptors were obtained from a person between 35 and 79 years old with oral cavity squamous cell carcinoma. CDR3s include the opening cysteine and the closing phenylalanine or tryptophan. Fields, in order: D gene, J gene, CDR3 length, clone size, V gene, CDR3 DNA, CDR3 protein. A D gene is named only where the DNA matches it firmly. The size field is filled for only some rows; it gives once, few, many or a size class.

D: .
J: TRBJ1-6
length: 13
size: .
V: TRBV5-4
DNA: TGTGCCAGCAGCCTCGAGTACGGGGCACCCCTCCACTTT
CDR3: CASSLEYGAPLHF

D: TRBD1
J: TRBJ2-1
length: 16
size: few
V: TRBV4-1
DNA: TGCGCCAGCAGCCAAGATGTGGGACAGGGGATCGGGGAGCAGTTCTTC
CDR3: CASSQDVGQGIGEQFF

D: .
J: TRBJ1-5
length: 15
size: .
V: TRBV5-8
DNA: TGTGCCAGCAGCTCCCGGGGGATAGCGTATCAGCCCCAGCATTTT
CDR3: CASSSRGIAYQPQHF

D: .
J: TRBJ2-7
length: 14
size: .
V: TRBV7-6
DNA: TGTGCCAGCAGCTTAGCACCCGGGCTCTACGAGCAGTACTTC
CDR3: CASSLAPGLYEQYF

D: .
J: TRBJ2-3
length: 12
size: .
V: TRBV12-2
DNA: TGTGCAAGTCGCTTAGAGGCAGATACGCAGTATTTT
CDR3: CASRLEADTQYF

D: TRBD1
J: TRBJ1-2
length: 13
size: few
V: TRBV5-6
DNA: TGTGCCAGCAGCTTTATAGACAGGGGTGGCTACACCTTC
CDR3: CASSFIDRGGYTF

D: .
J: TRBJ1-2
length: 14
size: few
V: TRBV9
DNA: TGTGCCAGCAGCGTAGGACAGGCAACTGGTGGCTACACCTTC
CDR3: CASSVGQATGGYTF

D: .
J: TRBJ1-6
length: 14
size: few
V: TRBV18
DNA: TGTGCCAGCTCACCAGCTCAGAATAATTCACCCCTCCACTTT
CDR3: CASSPAQNNSPLHF

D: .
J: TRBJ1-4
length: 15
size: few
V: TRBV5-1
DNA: TGCGCCAGCAGCTTGGAGGGCAGGGGAAGAGAAAAACTGTTTTTT
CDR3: CASSLEGRGREKLFF

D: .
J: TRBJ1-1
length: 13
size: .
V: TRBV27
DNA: TGTGCCAGCGCTACAGGGATTGACACTGAAGCTTTCTTT
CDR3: CASATGIDTEAFF

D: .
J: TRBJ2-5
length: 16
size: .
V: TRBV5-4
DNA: TGTGCCAGCAGCCCCGAGCGGAGAGGGGTCGGGGAGACCCAGTACTTC
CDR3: CASSPERRGVGETQYF

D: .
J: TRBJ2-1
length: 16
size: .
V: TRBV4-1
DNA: TGCGCCAGCAGCCAAGAATCAGAACGCCCTACAGATGAGCAGTTCTTC
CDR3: CASSQESERPTDEQFF

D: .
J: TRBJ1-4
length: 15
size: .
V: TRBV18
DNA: TGTGCCAGCTCACCGTATGACACATACGGGGAAAAACTGTTTTTT
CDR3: CASSPYDTYGEKLFF

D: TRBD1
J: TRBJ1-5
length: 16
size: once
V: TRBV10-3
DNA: TGTGCCATCAGTGAGTCGGGACAGGGGGGCAATCAGCCCCAGCATTTT
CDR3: CAISESGQGGNQPQHF

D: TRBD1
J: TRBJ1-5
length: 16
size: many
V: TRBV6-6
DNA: TGTGCCAGCAGTGCCTGGGACAGGATCAGCAATCAGCCCCAGCATTTT
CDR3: CASSAWDRISNQPQHF

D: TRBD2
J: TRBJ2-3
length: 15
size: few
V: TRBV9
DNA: TGTGCCAGCAGCGTAGCCGGGACTAGCAGGAGTACGCAGTATTTT
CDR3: CASSVAGTSRSTQYF

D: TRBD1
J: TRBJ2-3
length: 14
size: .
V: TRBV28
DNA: TGTGCCAGCGGCGGACAGGGGTTTTCGGATACGCAGTATTTT
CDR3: CASGGQGFSDTQYF

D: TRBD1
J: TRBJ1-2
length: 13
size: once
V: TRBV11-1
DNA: TGTGCCAGCAGCCCCGGGACAGCGGGTGGCTACACCTTC
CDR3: CASSPGTAGGYTF

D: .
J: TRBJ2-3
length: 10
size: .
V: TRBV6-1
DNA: TGTGCCAGCAAGCTAGAAACGCAGTATTTT
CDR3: CASKLETQYF

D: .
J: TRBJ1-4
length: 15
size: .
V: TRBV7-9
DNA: TGTGCCAGCAGTTTAGGGGACATAGGGGATGAAAAACTGTTTTTT
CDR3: CASSLGDIGDEKLFF

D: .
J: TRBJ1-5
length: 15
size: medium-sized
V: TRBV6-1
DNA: TGTGCCAGCAGTGAACAGGGGTCGGGCAATCAGCCCCAGCATTTT
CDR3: CASSEQGSGNQPQHF

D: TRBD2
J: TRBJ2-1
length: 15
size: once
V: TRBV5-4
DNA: TGTGCCAGCAGCCCCATGCGGGGGGGCTACAATGAGCAGTTCTTC
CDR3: CASSPMRGGYNEQFF

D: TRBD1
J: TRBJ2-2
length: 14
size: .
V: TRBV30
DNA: TGTGCCTCCCCTGGACAGGGGAACACCGGGGAGCTGTTTTTT
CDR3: CASPGQGNTGELFF

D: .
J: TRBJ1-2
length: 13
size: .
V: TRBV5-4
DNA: TGTGCCAGCAGCTTTTGGGCGGACGTTCAAGGCACCTTC
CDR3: CASSFWADVQGTF

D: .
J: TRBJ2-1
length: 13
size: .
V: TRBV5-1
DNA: TGCGCCAGCAGCCCCCGGATGCAATCTGAGCAGTTCTTC
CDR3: CASSPRMQSEQFF

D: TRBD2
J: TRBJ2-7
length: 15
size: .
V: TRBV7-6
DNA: TGTGCCAGCAGCTTACTAGCGGGCCTGGGGGACGAGCAGTACTTC
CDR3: CASSLLAGLGDEQYF

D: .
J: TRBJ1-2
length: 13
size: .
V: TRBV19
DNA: TGTGCCAGTAGTATTTTAGCTAACTATGGCTACACCTTC
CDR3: CASSILANYGYTF

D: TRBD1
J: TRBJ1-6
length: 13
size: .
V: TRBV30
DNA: TGTGCCTGGGTGACAGGGGGAGTTTCACCCCTCCACTTT
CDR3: CAWVTGGVSPLHF

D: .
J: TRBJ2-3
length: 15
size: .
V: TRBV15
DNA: TGTGCCACCAGCAGAGAGGGCAGGGTCACAGATACGCAGTATTTT
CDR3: CATSREGRVTDTQYF

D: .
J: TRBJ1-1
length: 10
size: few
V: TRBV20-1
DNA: TGCAGTGCTAGTCATCTCGAAGCTTTCTTT
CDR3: CSASHLEAFF

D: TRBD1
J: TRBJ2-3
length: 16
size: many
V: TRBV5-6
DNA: TGTGCCAGCAGCTTGGATTCCGGGACAGGCACAGATACGCAGTATTTT
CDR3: CASSLDSGTGTDTQYF

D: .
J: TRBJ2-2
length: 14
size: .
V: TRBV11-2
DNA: TGTGCCAGCAGCTCCGGGCCGTACACCGGGGAGCTGTTTTTT
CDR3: CASSSGPYTGELFF

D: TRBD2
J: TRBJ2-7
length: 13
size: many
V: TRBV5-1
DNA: TGCGCCAGCAGCTTGGCGGGAGGGAACGAGCAGTACTTC
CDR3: CASSLAGGNEQYF

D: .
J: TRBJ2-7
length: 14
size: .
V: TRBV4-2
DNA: TGTGCCAGCAGCCAAGAAAGAGGCAACTACGAGCAGTACTTC
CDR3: CASSQERGNYEQYF

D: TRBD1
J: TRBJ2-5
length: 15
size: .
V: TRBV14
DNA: TGTGCCAGCAGCGTCAGGGGGTGGTACCAAGAGACCCAGTACTTC
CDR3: CASSVRGWYQETQYF

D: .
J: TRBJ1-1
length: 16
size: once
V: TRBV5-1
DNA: TGCGCCAGCAGCTTGACCGGGGGCCAGGGCAAGGTGGGAGCTTTCTTT
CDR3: CASSLTGGQGKVGAFF

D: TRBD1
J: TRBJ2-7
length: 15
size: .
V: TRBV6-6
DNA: TGTGCCAGCAGTTACTCGGTAGGGGGCGGATACGAGCAGTACTTC
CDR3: CASSYSVGGGYEQYF

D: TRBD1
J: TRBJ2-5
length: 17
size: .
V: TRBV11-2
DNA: TGTGCCAGCAGCTTAGTCGGCCAGGGACAGATCCAAGAGACCCAGTACTTC
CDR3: CASSLVGQGQIQETQYF

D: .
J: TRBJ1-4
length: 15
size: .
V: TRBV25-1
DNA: TGTGCCAGCAGTACAGGGACATCTGAGAATGAAAAACTGTTTTTT
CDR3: CASSTGTSENEKLFF

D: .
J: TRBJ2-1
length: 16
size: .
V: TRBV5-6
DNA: TGTGCCAGCAGCTTGGGACCCGGTGGCCCGGGGAATGAGCAGTTCTTC
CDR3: CASSLGPGGPGNEQFF

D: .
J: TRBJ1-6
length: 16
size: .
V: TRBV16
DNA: TGTGCCAGCAGCCAATCGCAGGGCAGAATGCATTCACCCCTCCACTTT
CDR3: CASSQSQGRMHSPLHF

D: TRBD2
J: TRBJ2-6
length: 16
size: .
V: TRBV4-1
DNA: TGCGCCAGCAGCCACCGGGGGGGCTCTGGGGCCAACGTCCTGACTTTC
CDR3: CASSHRGGSGANVLTF